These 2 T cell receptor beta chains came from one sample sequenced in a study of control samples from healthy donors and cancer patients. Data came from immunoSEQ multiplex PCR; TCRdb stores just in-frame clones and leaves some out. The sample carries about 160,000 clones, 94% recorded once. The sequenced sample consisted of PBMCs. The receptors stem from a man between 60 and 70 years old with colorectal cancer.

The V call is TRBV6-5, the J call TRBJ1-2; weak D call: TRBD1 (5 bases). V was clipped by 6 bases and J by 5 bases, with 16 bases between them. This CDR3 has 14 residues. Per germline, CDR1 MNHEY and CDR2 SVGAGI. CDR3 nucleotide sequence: TGTGCCAGCAGAACGGGACTATCGGATTATGGCTACACCTTC. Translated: CASRTGLSDYGYTF.

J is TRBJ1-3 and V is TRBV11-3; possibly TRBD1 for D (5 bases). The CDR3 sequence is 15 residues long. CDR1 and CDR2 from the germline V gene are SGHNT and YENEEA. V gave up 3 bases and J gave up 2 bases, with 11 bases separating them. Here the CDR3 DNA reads TGTGCCAGCAGCTTGGGCGGGGGAACTGGAAACACCATATATTTT. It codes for CASSLGGGTGNTIYF.